These T cell receptor beta chains were read from a single sample in a study of vaccination and CD4 T cells after COVID-19. TCRdb re-called the PCR reads through MiXCR, storing one row per CDR3 protein. The profile shows about 20,000 distinct CDR3 sequences, around half of them singletons. These receptors have no identified antigens. Sequencing used CD4+ T cells from blood, cultured in vitro. These receptors were taken from a human donor who had recovered from COVID-19. Each CDR3 is given without its conserved first and last residue.

j_gene	v_gene	CDR3aa
TRBJ2-4	TRBV19	ASSSPGRVKNIQY
TRBJ2-2	TRBV10-1	ASSEVPTGDGTGELF
TRBJ2-6	TRBV6-5	ASSYFGAGANVLT
TRBJ2-5	TRBV30	AWSTIRRAGGKETQY
TRBJ1-5	TRBV6-1	ASARRNNQPQH
TRBJ2-5	TRBV20-1	SATDGKETQY
TRBJ1-4	TRBV29-1	SVGGLRTGEERLF
TRBJ2-7	TRBV5-4	ASSSGTQGMYEQY
TRBJ2-5	TRBV7-9	ASTFSGSEGETQY
TRBJ2-3	TRBV6-1	ASRTGGLDISTDTQY
TRBJ1-1	TRBV29-1	SVGTDGAF